A selection of T cell receptor beta chains follows, all from one sample in a study of blood T cell repertoires in COVID-19. The data were produced by immunoSEQ multiplex PCR, yet TCRdb's version contains in-frame clones alone and is incomplete. This sample carries some 200,000 clones, 80% to 90% of them seen once, and the ten largest clones take 12%. Sequencing was performed on PBMCs or T cells enriched from blood (not recorded which). These receptors originate from a man in his forties who had recovered from COVID-19. Each CDR3 is given with its conserved first and last residue. D genes are given only for firm matches. Rows give clone size only sometimes, using once, few, many, or a class for an expanded clone.

clone_size: few; d_call: TRBD1; v_call: TRBV7-8; j_call: TRBJ1-2; cdr3_aa: CASSLERRGLYGYTF; cdr3_nt: TGTGCCAGCAGCTTAGAACGCAGGGGGCTCTATGGCTACACCTTC
clone_size: once; d_call: .; v_call: TRBV7-8; j_call: TRBJ2-2; cdr3_aa: CASSLAASTGELFF; cdr3_nt: TGTGCCAGCAGCTTAGCGGCCAGCACCGGGGAGCTGTTTTTT
clone_size: .; d_call: .; v_call: TRBV11-2; j_call: TRBJ2-4; cdr3_aa: CASSLDRQSHIQYF; cdr3_nt: TGTGCCAGCAGCTTAGACAGACAGTCCCACATTCAGTACTTC
clone_size: .; d_call: .; v_call: TRBV4-2; j_call: TRBJ2-7; cdr3_aa: CASSQDRQRNSYEQYF; cdr3_nt: TGTGCCAGCAGCCAAGATAGGCAGCGAAACTCCTACGAGCAGTACTTC
clone_size: .; d_call: TRBD2; v_call: TRBV5-5; j_call: TRBJ2-1; cdr3_aa: CASSLGGRSNEQFF; cdr3_nt: TGTGCCAGCAGCTTGGGCGGGAGATCGAATGAGCAGTTCTTC
clone_size: few; d_call: .; v_call: TRBV23-1; j_call: TRBJ1-2; cdr3_aa: CASSQLTGSAGYGYTF; cdr3_nt: TGCGCCAGCAGTCAACTTACAGGGTCTGCCGGCTATGGCTACACCTTC
clone_size: .; d_call: TRBD1; v_call: TRBV18; j_call: TRBJ1-2; cdr3_aa: CASSPLEGAIGYGYTF; cdr3_nt: TGTGCCAGCTCACCCCTGGAGGGGGCAATAGGCTATGGCTACACCTTC
clone_size: .; d_call: TRBD1; v_call: TRBV28; j_call: TRBJ1-2; cdr3_aa: CASSTTGDHYGYTF; cdr3_nt: TGTGCCAGCAGTACTACAGGGGACCACTATGGCTACACCTTC
clone_size: once; d_call: .; v_call: TRBV7-3; j_call: TRBJ2-3; cdr3_aa: CASSLTFASTDTQYF; cdr3_nt: TGTGCCAGCAGCTTAACGTTTGCGAGCACAGATACGCAGTATTTT
clone_size: .; d_call: .; v_call: TRBV21-1; j_call: TRBJ2-7; cdr3_aa: CASSRGGCYEQYF; cdr3_nt: TGTGCCAGCAGCAGGGGCGGTTGCTACGAGCAGTACTTC
clone_size: .; d_call: .; v_call: TRBV27; j_call: TRBJ2-7; cdr3_aa: CASTLTGTPFYEQYF; cdr3_nt: TGTGCCAGCACCCTTACCGGGACACCCTTCTACGAGCAGTACTTC
clone_size: .; d_call: .; v_call: TRBV2; j_call: TRBJ2-2; cdr3_aa: CASSRTENTGELFF; cdr3_nt: TGTGCCAGCAGTCGGACAGAGAACACCGGGGAGCTGTTTTTT
clone_size: .; d_call: TRBD1; v_call: TRBV5-1; j_call: TRBJ1-4; cdr3_aa: CASTEGTGNEKLFF; cdr3_nt: TGCGCCAGCACGGAGGGGACAGGGAATGAAAAACTGTTTTTT
clone_size: .; d_call: .; v_call: TRBV25-1; j_call: TRBJ2-2; cdr3_aa: CASSRDLNTGELFF; cdr3_nt: TGTGCCAGCAGCCGGGACTTAAACACCGGGGAGCTGTTTTTT
clone_size: few; d_call: .; v_call: TRBV27; j_call: TRBJ1-2; cdr3_aa: CASSARQTNYGYTF; cdr3_nt: TGTGCCAGCAGTGCCCGACAGACTAACTATGGCTACACCTTC
clone_size: .; d_call: .; v_call: TRBV12-3/TRBV12-4; j_call: TRBJ2-1; cdr3_aa: CASSTDRRNEQFF; cdr3_nt: TGTGCCAGCAGTACCGACAGGAGGAATGAGCAGTTCTTC
clone_size: once; d_call: .; v_call: TRBV19; j_call: TRBJ1-3; cdr3_aa: CASSVTGQSSGNTIYF; cdr3_nt: TGTGCCAGTAGTGTTACAGGGCAGAGCTCTGGAAACACCATATATTTT
clone_size: .; d_call: .; v_call: TRBV7-2; j_call: TRBJ1-1; cdr3_aa: CASSSDRTTEAFF; cdr3_nt: TGTGCCAGCAGCTCCGACAGGACCACTGAAGCTTTCTTT
clone_size: .; d_call: TRBD2; v_call: TRBV24-1; j_call: TRBJ2-1; cdr3_aa: CATSDLGTSYYNEQFF; cdr3_nt: TGTGCCACCAGTGATTTGGGGACTAGCTATTACAATGAGCAGTTCTTC
clone_size: .; d_call: TRBD2; v_call: TRBV29-1; j_call: TRBJ2-1; cdr3_aa: CSVGGLAGGSSYNEQFF; cdr3_nt: TGCAGCGTTGGGGGACTAGCGGGAGGGAGCTCCTACAATGAGCAGTTCTTC
clone_size: .; d_call: TRBD2; v_call: TRBV27; j_call: TRBJ2-7; cdr3_aa: CASRLGTSGNLGIHEQYF; cdr3_nt: TGTGCCAGCAGGCTCGGGACTAGCGGGAACCTAGGGATTCACGAGCAGTACTTC
clone_size: few; d_call: .; v_call: TRBV29-1; j_call: TRBJ1-1; cdr3_aa: CSVQEGYTEAFF; cdr3_nt: TGCAGCGTTCAGGAGGGATACACTGAAGCTTTCTTT
clone_size: .; d_call: TRBD1; v_call: TRBV19; j_call: TRBJ1-2; cdr3_aa: CASRDRGKGYGYTF; cdr3_nt: TGTGCCAGTAGGGACAGGGGGAAAGGCTATGGCTACACCTTC
clone_size: .; d_call: TRBD2; v_call: TRBV19; j_call: TRBJ2-1; cdr3_aa: CASSIYSGGSSYNEQFF; cdr3_nt: TGTGCCAGTAGTATATATAGCGGGGGGAGCTCCTACAATGAGCAGTTCTTC
clone_size: once; d_call: TRBD2; v_call: TRBV9; j_call: TRBJ2-3; cdr3_aa: CASSVLDGTSGSRDTQYF; cdr3_nt: TGTGCCAGCAGCGTGTTAGATGGGACTAGCGGGAGTCGCGATACGCAGTATTTT
clone_size: .; d_call: .; v_call: TRBV19; j_call: TRBJ1-5; cdr3_aa: CASSPPGNFYSNQPQHF; cdr3_nt: TGTGCCAGTAGTCCCCCCGGGAACTTTTATAGCAATCAGCCCCAGCATTTT
clone_size: .; d_call: TRBD2; v_call: TRBV18; j_call: TRBJ2-7; cdr3_aa: CASSSTSGSSYEQYF; cdr3_nt: TGTGCCAGCTCATCGACTAGCGGAAGCTCCTACGAGCAGTACTTC
clone_size: .; d_call: TRBD2; v_call: TRBV11-2; j_call: TRBJ2-5; cdr3_aa: CASSQGLAGVLETQYF; cdr3_nt: TGTGCCAGCAGCCAAGGACTAGCGGGAGTCCTCGAGACCCAGTACTTC
clone_size: .; d_call: TRBD2; v_call: TRBV29-1; j_call: TRBJ2-7; cdr3_aa: CSVHSAGDYEQYF; cdr3_nt: TGCAGCGTCCACTCAGCGGGAGACTACGAGCAGTACTTC
clone_size: .; d_call: .; v_call: TRBV5-8; j_call: TRBJ1-3; cdr3_aa: CASSLGRVSGNTIYF; cdr3_nt: TGTGCCAGCAGCTTGGGCCGAGTCTCTGGAAACACCATATATTTT
clone_size: .; d_call: TRBD2; v_call: TRBV2; j_call: TRBJ2-1; cdr3_aa: CASSTGLALYEQFF; cdr3_nt: TGTGCCAGCAGTACGGGACTAGCCCTGTATGAGCAGTTCTTC
clone_size: .; d_call: .; v_call: TRBV6-6; j_call: TRBJ2-2; cdr3_aa: CASSYRGPDTGELFF; cdr3_nt: TGTGCCAGCAGTTACCGAGGGCCGGACACCGGGGAGCTGTTTTTT
clone_size: .; d_call: .; v_call: TRBV7-9; j_call: TRBJ1-3; cdr3_aa: CASSPTGGNTIYF; cdr3_nt: TGTGCCAGCAGCCCAACAGGAGGAAACACCATATATTTT
clone_size: .; d_call: .; v_call: TRBV5-1; j_call: TRBJ2-1; cdr3_aa: CASSPGLEGEQFF; cdr3_nt: TGCGCCAGCAGCCCGGGCCTCGAGGGAGAGCAGTTCTTC
clone_size: many; d_call: TRBD1; v_call: TRBV6-1; j_call: TRBJ2-1; cdr3_aa: CASSEETGGYNEQFF; cdr3_nt: TGTGCCAGCAGTGAAGAGACAGGGGGCTACAATGAGCAGTTCTTC
clone_size: .; d_call: TRBD1; v_call: TRBV28; j_call: TRBJ1-2; cdr3_aa: CASGDRGYGYTF; cdr3_nt: TGTGCCAGCGGCGACAGGGGGTATGGCTACACCTTC
clone_size: .; d_call: .; v_call: TRBV5-1; j_call: TRBJ2-2; cdr3_aa: CASSLRGDEAGELFF; cdr3_nt: TGCGCCAGCAGCCTCAGGGGAGATGAGGCCGGGGAGCTGTTTTTT
clone_size: .; d_call: TRBD1; v_call: TRBV19; j_call: TRBJ1-2; cdr3_aa: CASSSGQGARYDYGYTF; cdr3_nt: TGTGCCAGTAGTTCGGGACAGGGGGCGCGGTACGACTATGGCTACACCTTC
clone_size: .; d_call: .; v_call: TRBV6-2/TRBV6-3; j_call: TRBJ2-1; cdr3_aa: CASSSTRLSTYNEQFF; cdr3_nt: TGTGCCAGCAGCTCGACGCGACTTTCTACCTACAATGAGCAGTTCTTC
clone_size: .; d_call: .; v_call: TRBV4-3; j_call: TRBJ1-4; cdr3_aa: CASSQALTGGNEKLFF; cdr3_nt: TGCGCCAGCAGCCAAGCCCTGACAGGCGGGAATGAAAAACTGTTTTTT
clone_size: .; d_call: .; v_call: TRBV25-1; j_call: TRBJ2-1; cdr3_aa: CASSEPGALNEQFF; cdr3_nt: TGTGCCAGCAGTGAGCCCGGAGCCCTAAATGAGCAGTTCTTC
clone_size: .; d_call: TRBD1; v_call: TRBV14; j_call: TRBJ2-7; cdr3_aa: CASSQFGTGFNEQYF; cdr3_nt: TGTGCCAGCAGCCAATTCGGGACAGGGTTCAACGAGCAGTACTTC
clone_size: few; d_call: .; v_call: TRBV18; j_call: TRBJ2-7; cdr3_aa: CASSPPGRGEQYF; cdr3_nt: TGTGCCAGCTCACCACCGGGCAGGGGCGAGCAGTACTTC
clone_size: .; d_call: TRBD2; v_call: TRBV10-3; j_call: TRBJ2-1; cdr3_aa: CAISSAGGTYNEQFF; cdr3_nt: TGTGCCATCAGTTCAGCGGGAGGCACCTACAATGAGCAGTTCTTC
clone_size: .; d_call: TRBD1; v_call: TRBV18; j_call: TRBJ2-5; cdr3_aa: CASSPPGQGLETQYF; cdr3_nt: TGTGCCAGCTCACCCCCTGGACAGGGTCTCGAGACCCAGTACTTC